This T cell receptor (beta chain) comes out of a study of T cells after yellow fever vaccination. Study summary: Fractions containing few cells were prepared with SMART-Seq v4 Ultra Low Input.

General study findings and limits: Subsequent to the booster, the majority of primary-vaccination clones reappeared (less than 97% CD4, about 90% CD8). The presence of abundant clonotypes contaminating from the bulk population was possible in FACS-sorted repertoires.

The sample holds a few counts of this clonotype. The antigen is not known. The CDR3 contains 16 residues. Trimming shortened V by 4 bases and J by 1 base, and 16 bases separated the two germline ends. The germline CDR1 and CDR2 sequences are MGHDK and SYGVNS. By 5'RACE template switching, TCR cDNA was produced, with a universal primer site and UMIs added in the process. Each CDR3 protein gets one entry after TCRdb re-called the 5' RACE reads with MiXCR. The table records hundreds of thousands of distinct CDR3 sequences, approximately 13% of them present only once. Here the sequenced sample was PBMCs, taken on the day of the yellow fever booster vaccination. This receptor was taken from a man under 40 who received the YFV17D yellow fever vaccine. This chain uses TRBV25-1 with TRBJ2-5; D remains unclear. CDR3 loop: CASSGFWDRGQETQYF. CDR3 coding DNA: TGTGCCAGCAGTGGATTTTGGGATCGTGGCCAAGAGACCCAGTACTTC.